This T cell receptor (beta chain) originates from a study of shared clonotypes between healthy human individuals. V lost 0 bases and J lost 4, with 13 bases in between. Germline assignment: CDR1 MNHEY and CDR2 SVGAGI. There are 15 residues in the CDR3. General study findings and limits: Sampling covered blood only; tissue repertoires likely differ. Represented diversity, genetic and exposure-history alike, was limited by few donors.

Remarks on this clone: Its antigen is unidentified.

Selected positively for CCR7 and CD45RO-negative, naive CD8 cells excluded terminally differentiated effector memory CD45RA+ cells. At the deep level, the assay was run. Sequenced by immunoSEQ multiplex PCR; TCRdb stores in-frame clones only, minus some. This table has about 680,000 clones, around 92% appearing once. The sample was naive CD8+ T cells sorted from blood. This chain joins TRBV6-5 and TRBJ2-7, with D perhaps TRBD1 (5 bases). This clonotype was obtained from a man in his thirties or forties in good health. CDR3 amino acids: CASSYSGEWVYEQYF. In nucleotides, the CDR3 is TGTGCCAGCAGTTACTCAGGGGAATGGGTATACGAGCAGTACTTC.